Shown below are 28 T cell receptor beta chains from a single sample sequenced in a study of tumor-infiltrating lymphocytes in localized non-small cell lung cancer. Using immunoSEQ multiplex PCR, the repertoire was profiled, and TCRdb retains in-frame clones only, with some absent. Of 7,000 to 8,500 clones in the sample, 61% are singletons; the top ten hold roughly an eighth. Sequencing was done on a sample of lung tumor tissue. The receptors were gathered from a human donor with non-small cell lung cancer.

This chain connects TRBV28 to TRBJ2-7; 7 bases are a match to TRBD2. The germline V gene encodes CDR1 MDHEN and CDR2 SYDVKM. After removal of 7 bases from V and 2 bases from J, the junction contained 8 bases not matched to a gene. This CDR3 spans 14 amino acids. In nucleotides, the CDR3 is TGTGCCAGCACCGCGGGAGTGGGAGCCTACGAGCAGTACTTC. Translating it yields CASTAGVGAYEQYF.

This clone was recorded a few times. The chain carries TRBV6-6 and TRBJ2-6; 7 bases map to TRBD1. The CDR3 totals 16 residues. Germline CDR1 and CDR2: MNHNY and SVGAGI (reference sequence). V lost 5 bases, J lost 9 bases, and 13 bases stayed unmatched. In nucleotides, the CDR3 is TGTGCCAGCAGTGGCATTACAGGGGACGTGGTCAACGTCCTGACTTTC. Protein: CASSGITGDVVNVLTF.

The chain has TRBV29-1 and TRBJ1-2, with 8 bases fitting TRBD1. Trimming removed 5 bases from V and 4 bases from J; junction bases left unmatched: 6. Germline CDR1 reads SQVTM; CDR2 reads ANQGSEA. The CDR3 is 13 amino acids. The DNA for the CDR3 is TGCAGCGTTCGGACAGGGAGTATCTATGGCTACACCTTC. Translation: CSVRTGSIYGYTF.

This clone was recorded a few times. The chain links TRBV5-1 to TRBJ1-1; D is undetermined. Trimming shortened V by 1 base and J by 1 base, and 5 bases separated the two germline ends. Looked up from germline, CDR1 is SGHRS and CDR2 is YFSETQ. The CDR3 has 13 residues. CDR3 nucleotide sequence: TGCGCCAGCAGCTTGCGAGGGAACACTGAAGCTTTCTTT. It specifies CASSLRGNTEAFF.

In its sample, this clone is medium-sized. The chain couples TRBV7-2 to TRBJ2-7; D might be TRBD1 or TRBD2, each matching 5 bases. The CDR3 covers 14 residues. The germline V and J ends were trimmed by 5 bases and 2 bases, with 13 bases remaining between them. Germline CDR1 and CDR2: SGHTA and FQGNSA. Here the CDR3 DNA reads TGTGCCAGCAGCATCGGGACGTCGGCCTACGAGCAGTACTTC. Its translation is CASSIGTSAYEQYF.

This chain joins TRBV6-5 and TRBJ2-7; D perhaps matches TRBD2 (6 bases). This CDR3 spans 15 amino acids. The germline CDR1 and CDR2 sequences are MNHEY and SVGAGI. V dropped 2 bases and J dropped 3 bases, with 14 bases sitting between them. The CDR3 region has the DNA TGTGCCAGCAGTTACCGTGGAGGGAAAGACTACGAGCAGTACTTC. Residues: CASSYRGGKDYEQYF.

There are a few counts of this clone. The gene calls are TRBV27 and TRBJ2-2; D is ambiguous. CDR1 is MNHEY, CDR2 SMNVEV, per germline (reference sequence). This CDR3 region has 12 residues. V was trimmed by 6 bases and J by 4 bases, leaving 6 bases between them. CDR3 amino acids: CASSSGTGELFF. CDR3 coding DNA: TGTGCCAGCAGCTCCGGCACCGGGGAGCTGTTTTTT.

The chain employs TRBV5-1 and TRBJ2-2; D possibly corresponds to TRBD1 (5 bases). The germline V gene has CDR1 SGHRS and CDR2 YFSETQ. The V and J ends lost 3 bases and 2 bases respectively, with 8 bases between them. The length of the CDR3 is 14 residues. CDR3 coding DNA: TGCGCCAGCAGCTATACAGGAAACACCGGGGAGCTGTTTTTT. This encodes CASSYTGNTGELFF.

This chain uses TRBV6-1 with TRBJ1-2; tentatively, D is TRBD1 (5 bases). V was cut by 3 bases and J by 8 bases, with 13 bases left in between. The CDR3 is 13 amino acids. Germline V CDR1 and CDR2: MNHNS, SASEGT. The CDR3 DNA is TGTGCCAGCAGTGAGCGTGAGGGGAGAGGCTACACCTTC. It encodes CASSEREGRGYTF.

This rearrangement joins TRBV14 to TRBJ1-2; D uncertain. Trimming stripped 0 bases from V and 4 bases from J, with 12 bases between. The CDR3 length is 15 residues. Germline V CDR1 and CDR2: SGHDN, FVKESK. CDR3 DNA: TGTGCCAGCAGCCAAGATCTATCAGCAACCTATGGCTACACCTTC. Its translation is CASSQDLSATYGYTF.

For this clone: One end of the junction fails to match germline, which may point to a read error. The rearrangement uses TRBV2 and TRBJ2-3; TRBD2 matches at 8 bases. The germline V gene encodes CDR1 SNHLY and CDR2 FYNNEI. The CDR3 has 13 residues. The DNA for the CDR3 is TGTGCCAGCAGTGAAGGTGGGGGGACTAGACCCAACTTT. Translating it yields CASSEGGGTRPNF.

This sequence joins TRBV6-5 and TRBJ1-2; maybe TRBD1 (5 bases). V was trimmed by 6 bases and J by 7 bases, leaving 12 bases between them. This CDR3 is built from 12 residues. Germline V gene lookup returns CDR1 MNHEY and CDR2 SVGAGI. The CDR3 spells CASSPWGSGYTF. The CDR3 region has the DNA TGTGCCAGCAGCCCCTGGGGGAGTGGCTACACCTTC.

The J gene is TRBJ2-3, the V gene TRBV27; TRBD2 might be the D (6 bases). The CDR3 totals 16 residues. Trimming took off 5 bases at V and 0 bases at J, with 15 bases between the two ends. CDR1 MNHEY and CDR2 SMNVEV come from the germline V gene (reference sequence). CDR3 sequence reads: CASSRDSRASTDTQYF. DNA of the CDR3: TGTGCCAGCAGTAGGGACTCCCGTGCTAGCACAGATACGCAGTATTTT.

The chain joins TRBV5-6 to TRBJ1-3; perhaps TRBD1 as D (6 bases). Trimming removed 4 bases from V and 0 bases from J, with 14 bases in between. Germline loops: CDR1 SGHDT, CDR2 YYEEEE. The CDR3 length is 16 residues. In DNA, the CDR3 is TGTGCCAGCAGCACAACAGGGCCAAGCTCTGGAAACACCATATATTTT. The encoded protein is CASSTTGPSSGNTIYF.

The genes are TRBV4-3 and TRBJ2-1; D tentatively reads TRBD1 or TRBD2 (5 bases each). The V gene's germline CDR1 is LGHNA and CDR2 YSLEER. This CDR3 spans 14 amino acids. V was clipped by 4 bases and J by 9 bases, with 16 bases between them. The chain's CDR3 is CASSPGGTWGEQFF. CDR3 nucleotides: TGCGCCAGCAGCCCTGGGGGAACTTGGGGTGAGCAGTTCTTC.

This rearrangement joins TRBV6-1 to TRBJ2-7; 7 bases are shared with TRBD2. The germline V gene has CDR1 MNHNS and CDR2 SASEGT. This CDR3 is 15 amino acids long. V shed 4 bases and J 2 bases; nucleotides not matched to a gene: 8. The DNA of the CDR3 is TGTGCCAGCAGTGTAAAGGGAGGGGAAACCTACGAGCAGTACTTC. It specifies CASSVKGGETYEQYF.

In this sample, this clone turned up a few times. The rearrangement joins TRBV4-1 to TRBJ2-3; D is perhaps TRBD2 (6 bases). The CDR3 contains 15 residues. V was cut by 4 bases and J by 1 base, with 12 bases left in between. Germline CDR1 and CDR2: MGHRA and YSYEKL. CDR3 sequence: CASSPLAWGTDTQYF. CDR3 sequence (DNA): TGCGCCAGCAGCCCTCTAGCGTGGGGCACAGATACGCAGTATTTT.

V gene TRBV7-8 combines with J gene TRBJ2-7; D unclear. CDR3 length: 12 amino acids. CDR1 and CDR2 from the germline V gene are SGHVS and FQNEAQ. V shed 1 base and J shed 6 bases, with 7 bases lying between them. This chain's CDR3 is CASSLVIGEQYF. CDR3 in DNA: TGTGCCAGCAGCTTAGTAATTGGCGAGCAGTACTTC.

This clone qualifies as large. The V gene is TRBV27, the J gene TRBJ2-1, with D uncertain. Germline CDR1 MNHEY, CDR2 SMNVEV (reference sequence). This CDR3 contains 11 residues. Between the trimmed V and J ends, which lost 11 bases and 9 bases, there was a span of 14 bases. CDR3: CAPRSIIEQFF. The CDR3 region has the DNA TGTGCCCCCAGGAGCATAATTGAGCAGTTCTTC.

The chain has TRBV29-1 and TRBJ1-2, with 7 positions matching TRBD1. The CDR3 is 12 amino acids. V gave up 4 bases and J gave up 5 bases; unmatched junction bases: 4. Germline V gene lookup returns CDR1 SQVTM and CDR2 ANQGSEA. Here the CDR3 reads CSVAPTGYGYTF. CDR3 nucleotide sequence: TGCAGCGTTGCCCCGACAGGGTATGGCTACACCTTC.

The chain joins TRBV6-6 to TRBJ2-7; D is perhaps TRBD1 (6 bases). Trimming shortened V by 7 bases and J by 0 bases, and 13 bases separated the two germline ends. The CDR3 has 14 amino acids. Germline CDR1 MNHNY, CDR2 SVGAGI (reference sequence). The CDR3 is CASNDRSYSYEQYF. The DNA of the CDR3 is TGTGCCAGCAACGACAGGAGCTACTCCTACGAGCAGTACTTC.

This clone has just a few counts. V is TRBV19 and J is TRBJ2-5; D possibly uses TRBD1 or TRBD2 (6 bases each). Trimming shortened V by 6 bases and J by 4 bases, and 15 bases separated the two germline ends. The length of the CDR3 is 14 residues. Germline CDR1 and CDR2: LNHDA and SQIVND (reference sequence). CDR3 coding DNA: TGTGCCAGTAGCCCCTGGGGGGCCGGAGAGACCCAGTACTTC. Protein product: CASSPWGAGETQYF.

This clone is termed medium-sized (0.01 to 0.1%). The rearrangement links TRBV2 to TRBJ2-7; no definite D call. This CDR3 is 12 amino acids long. The V gene lost 3 bases and the J gene lost 4 bases, with 7 bases spanning the gap. CDR1 is SNHLY and CDR2 is FYNNEI in the germline V gene. For the CDR3, the DNA is TGTGCCAGCAGTGACAGATTTTACGAGCAGTACTTC. It translates to CASSDRFYEQYF.

J is TRBJ2-5 and V is TRBV7-2; 10 nucleotides line up with TRBD1. Germline-derived CDR1 and CDR2 are SGHTA and FQGNSA. The CDR3 spans 15 residues. With 5 bases clipped from V and 4 bases from J, the junction kept 7 bases outside the gene matches. The CDR3 sequence: CASSVRQGAGETQYF. The CDR3 nucleotides read TGTGCCAGCAGCGTACGACAGGGGGCAGGAGAGACCCAGTACTTC.

The gene calls are TRBV6-5 and TRBJ1-2; 7 positions agree with TRBD1. This CDR3 has 13 residues. The V segment lost 5 bases and the J segment 7 bases; nucleotides outside the gene matches: 7. CDR1 is MNHEY and CDR2 is SVGAGI in the germline V gene. The CDR3 reads CASSPSRGAGYTF. In DNA, the CDR3 is TGTGCCAGCAGTCCCAGCAGGGGGGCTGGCTACACCTTC.

The chain has TRBV6-6 and TRBJ1-3; tentative D call: TRBD1 (5 bases). The germline V gene encodes CDR1 MNHNY and CDR2 SVGAGI (reference sequence). The CDR3 runs to 15 residues. The germline V and J ends were trimmed by 7 bases and 2 bases, with 15 bases remaining between them. This chain's CDR3 is CASKMTVSTGNTIYF. The CDR3 region has the DNA TGTGCCAGCAAGATGACAGTGTCAACTGGAAACACCATATATTTT.

The CDR3 DNA reads TGTGCCATCACCGCCGGGGAAACAGGGATCGATGGCTACACCTTC. Residues: CAITAGETGIDGYTF. This chain uses TRBV10-3 with TRBJ1-2; TRBD1 is a possible D gene (6 bases). Germline assignment: CDR1 ENHRY and CDR2 SYGVKD. With 7 bases removed from V and 6 bases from J, the gap between germline ends came to 21 bases. CDR3 length: 15 amino acids.

This chain connects TRBV6-5 to TRBJ2-1; D possibly corresponds to TRBD1 (5 bases). The CDR3 is 13 amino acids. Trimming pared 2 bases from V and 4 bases from J, leaving 6 bases between. Looked up from germline, CDR1 is MNHEY and CDR2 is SVGAGI. CDR3 nucleotide sequence: TGTGCCAGCAGTTACGGGGCGTACAATGAGCAGTTCTTC. Its protein is CASSYGAYNEQFF.